The text below deals with one T cell receptor beta chain. Its target is not known. Researchers ran the PCR with 60 Vbeta and 13 Jbeta primers. Sequencing was performed with immunoSEQ multiplex PCR; in TCRdb, only in-frame clones are kept and a portion is missing. The repertoire holds 250,000 to 350,000 clones, with approximately 90% as singletons. CDR3 length: 14 amino acids. The germline V gene has CDR1 SQVTM and CDR2 ANQGSEA. With 1 base clipped from V and 2 bases from J, the junction kept 3 bases outside the gene matches. This entry comes from a study of cytomegalovirus exposure and HLA in healthy donors. General study findings and limits: Across donors, presence/absence analyses took sequencing depth to be roughly uniform. Sequencing artifact likely explains a cluster of highly shared sequence variants. Using the classifier, cytomegalovirus status was reportedly diagnosed with high specificity and sensitivity. With later analysis, a missense DCLRE1C variant became linked to TCR beta V- and J-gene trimming.

This receptor was obtained from a man aged 40-55 years in good health and CMV-seropositive. Sequenced sample: PBMCs. The genes are TRBV29-1 and TRBJ2-3; 7 positions agree with TRBD1. This CDR3 reads CSVEADRNTDTQYF. The CDR3 coding sequence is TGCAGCGTTGAAGCGGACAGGAACACAGATACGCAGTATTTT.